These 32 T cell receptor beta chains share one sample of origin, sequenced in a study of T cells in Graves' hyperthyroidism and ophthalmopathy. Amplification of TCR beta CDR3 regions used RNA as the template. The HTBI primer set served for first-round RT-PCR of the TCR CDR3. In TCRdb, the multiplex PCR reads were re-called with MiXCR into one record per CDR3 protein. The top ten clones hold 7.5% to 9.5% of a sample with hundreds of thousands of distinct CDR3 sequences, 38% of them seen once. Sequencing input: blood. The receptor set was obtained from a young man with Graves' hyperthyroidism.

The chain is built from TRBV7-9 and TRBJ1-4; 8 nucleotides align to TRBD1. This CDR3 is built from 14 residues. CDR1 and CDR2 from the germline V gene are SEHNR and FQNEAQ (reference sequence). V shed 5 bases, J shed 7 bases, and the junction held 6 bases outside the gene matches. CDR3 loop: CASSPDTGGEKLFF. CDR3 nucleotide sequence: TGTGCCAGCAGCCCGGATACAGGGGGTGAAAAACTGTTTTTT.

V usage is TRBV7-2 and J usage is TRBJ2-7; 8 nucleotides agree with TRBD2. Germline V gene sequence: CDR1 SGHTA, CDR2 FQGNSA. V shed 6 bases and J 3 bases; nucleotides not matched to a gene: 4. This CDR3 spans 13 amino acids. CDR3: CASSHGGGYEQYF. The CDR3 DNA is TGTGCCAGCAGTCACGGGGGGGGCTACGAGCAGTACTTC. The variable domain in full, with the rest retrieved from reference TRBV7-2 and TRBJ2-7, is GAGVSQSPSNKVTEKGKDVELRCDPISGHTALYWYRQSLGQGLEFLIYFQGNSAPDKSGLPSDRFSAERTGGSVSTLTIQRTQQEDSAVYLCASSHGGGYEQYFGPGTRLTVT.

This clonotype appeared a few times. This chain links TRBV18 with TRBJ2-5; D is unresolved. Deletions cut 3 bases from V and 4 bases from J, with 3 bases between. This CDR3 has 11 amino acids. Germline-derived CDR1 and CDR2 are KGHSH and LQKENI. The CDR3: CASSPTETQYF. The CDR3 nucleotides are TGTGCCAGCTCACCCACAGAGACCCAGTACTTC.

This clonotype has a count of ten or more. The chain employs TRBV7-2 and TRBJ1-1; D gene unclear. V was clipped by 7 bases and J by 7 bases, with 10 bases between them. Germline V gene data show CDR1 as SGHTA and CDR2 as FQGNSA. The CDR3 covers 11 residues. Here the CDR3 DNA reads TGTGCCAGCACCTCTGCGATTGAAGCTTTCTTT. This translates into CASTSAIEAFF.

This clonotype was detected only a few times. J is TRBJ2-2 and V is TRBV13; D uncertain. Trimming pared 1 base from V and 6 bases from J, leaving 9 bases between. Germline CDR1 and CDR2: PRHDT and FYEKMQ (reference sequence). The CDR3 contains 14 residues. The CDR3 DNA is TGTGCCAGCAGCTTAGTCAGCCTCGCCGGGGAGCTGTTTTTT. It encodes CASSLVSLAGELFF. Full variable domain (remainder filled in from reference TRBV13 and TRBJ2-2): AAGVIQSPRHLIKEKRETATLKCYPIPRHDTVYWYQQGPGQDPQFLISFYEKMQSDKGSIPDRFSAQQFSDYHSELNMSSLELGDSALYFCASSLVSLAGELFFGEGSRLTVL.

The chain joins TRBV20-1 to TRBJ1-5, with unresolved D. V was shortened by 3 bases and J by 0 bases, with 6 bases between the two germline ends. The CDR3 totals 13 residues. In germline, CDR1 is DFQATT, CDR2 SNEGSKA (reference sequence). For the CDR3, the DNA is TGCAGTGCTAGTTTTGTTAGCAATCAGCCCCAGCATTTT. As protein: CSASFVSNQPQHF.

This clonotype has only a few counts. The V gene is TRBV5-1, the J gene TRBJ1-1; 11 bases are shared with TRBD1. V trimming: 5 bases; J trimming: 3 bases; junction bases outside the gene matches: 9. This CDR3 is built from 16 residues. Germline CDR1 is SGHRS and CDR2 is YFSETQ. DNA for the CDR3: TGCGCCAGCAGGAGGGGACAGGGGGTCTCGGACACTGAAGCTTTCTTT. The encoded protein is CASRRGQGVSDTEAFF.

J is TRBJ1-1 and V is TRBV3-1; D remains ambiguous. Germline CDR1 is LGHDT and CDR2 is YNNKEL (reference sequence). The ends were cut back, 8 bases at V and 1 base at J, with 5 bases in the middle. The CDR3 is made up of 11 amino acids. CDR3 DNA sequence: TGTGCCAGCCATTCGAACACTGAAGCTTTCTTT. Its translation: CASHSNTEAFF.

On this clonotype itself: A clone one base away is much larger, so this may be a read error. The rearrangement joins TRBV20-1 to TRBJ1-5, with 11 positions matching TRBD1. Per germline, CDR1 DFQATT and CDR2 SNEGSKA (reference sequence). V dropped 5 bases and J dropped 4; count of bases not matched to a gene: 1. The CDR3 sequence is 13 residues long. The CDR3 protein is CSARDRGNQPQHF. The DNA for the CDR3 is TGCAGTGCTCGGGACAGGGGGAATCAGCCCCAGCATTTT.

Remarks on this clonotype: Since a much larger clone is just one base distant, this may be a read error. The chain uses TRBV7-3 and TRBJ2-5, with D possibly matching TRBD1 (5 bases). The CDR3 covers 13 residues. V was pared by 4 bases and J by 5 bases, with 11 bases between. Germline V gives CDR1 SGHTA, CDR2 FQGTGA. DNA of the CDR3: TGTGCCAGCAGCTGCAGGGCGGAGGAGACCCAGTACTTC. Its translation: CASSCRAEETQYF.

V gene TRBV12-3 or TRBV12-4 combines with J gene TRBJ1-1; D ambiguous. Trimming shortened V by 6 bases and J by 6 bases, and 14 bases separated the two germline ends. The CDR3 has 13 amino acids. The DNA of the CDR3 is TGTGCCAGCAGAAGAGAGAGGCACGCTGAAGCTTTCTTT. This gives the protein CASRRERHAEAFF.

The chain uses TRBV20-1 and TRBJ2-5; D is perhaps TRBD2 (6 bases). With 0 bases removed from V and 2 bases from J, the gap between germline ends came to 10 bases. The CDR3 sequence is 14 residues long. Germline CDR1 and CDR2: DFQATT and SNEGSKA (reference sequence). The CDR3 nucleotides are TGCAGTGCTAGAGATCCTAGCGTTCAAGAGACCCAGTACTTC. Residues: CSARDPSVQETQYF.

At least ten counts were recorded for this clonotype. V gene TRBV7-3 combines with J gene TRBJ2-6, with D possibly matching TRBD2 (6 bases). Trimming removed 7 bases from V and 2 bases from J, with 18 bases in between. The CDR3 spans 17 residues. Germline lookup yields CDR1 SGHTA and CDR2 FQGTGA. CDR3: CASTVPESGAGANVLTF. The CDR3 region has the DNA TGTGCCAGCACCGTACCTGAATCGGGGGCTGGGGCCAACGTCCTGACTTTC.

The table lists this clonotype with many counts. V and J are TRBV2 and TRBJ2-5; D ambiguous. The V end lost 5 bases, the J end lost 2 bases, and 6 bases lay between the germline ends. CDR1 is SNHLY and CDR2 is FYNNEI in the germline V gene. This CDR3 has 12 residues. The CDR3 spells CASSRIQETQYF. In DNA form, the CDR3 reads TGTGCCAGCAGTCGGATACAAGAGACCCAGTACTTC.

Details on this clonotype: Given the absence of the conserved phenylalanine or tryptophan at the CDR3 end, a read error is likely. J is TRBJ2-5 and V is TRBV20-1; tentatively, D is TRBD1 (5 bases). V lost 6 bases, J lost 5 bases, and 13 bases lay in between. The CDR3 totals 12 residues. CDR1 and CDR2 from the germline V gene are DFQATT and SNEGSKA (reference sequence). The DNA for the CDR3 is TGCAGTGCCATAGGACCAGGGGAGACCCAGTACCTC. Translation gives CSAIGPGETQYL.

This clonotype was found once. The chain joins TRBV10-3 to TRBJ1-5, with TRBD1 identical over 8 bases. The CDR3 has 16 residues. The V segment lost 0 bases and the J segment 4 bases; nucleotides outside the gene matches: 5. Germline-derived CDR1 and CDR2 are ENHRY and SYGVKD. The CDR3 region is CAISESYGQGNQPQHF. The CDR3 DNA follows: TGTGCCATCAGTGAGTCCTATGGACAGGGAAATCAGCCCCAGCATTTT.

This clonotype was recorded at least ten times. The chain is built from TRBV5-1 and TRBJ1-2, with a possible D match to TRBD1 (6 bases). Germline V gene lookup returns CDR1 SGHRS and CDR2 YFSETQ. Between the trimmed V and J ends, which lost 1 base and 7 bases, there was a span of 11 bases. The CDR3 contains 13 residues. CDR3 DNA sequence: TGCGCCAGCAGCTTGAGAGGGGGAAGTGGCTACACCTTC. Translated, it gives CASSLRGGSGYTF. The full variable domain, rest sourced from reference TRBV5-1 and TRBJ1-2, is KAGVTQTPRYLIKTRGQQVTLSCSPISGHRSVSWYQQTPGQGLQFLFEYFSETQRNKGNFPGRFSGRQFSNSRSEMNVSTLELGDSALYLCASSLRGGSGYTFGSGTRLTVV.

In nucleotides, the CDR3 is TGTGCCAGCAGTGAAGCGCTGCCTAGCGGGGGAGAGACCCAGTACTTC. It translates to CASSEALPSGGETQYF. The chain recombines TRBV2 with TRBJ2-5; 10 bases match TRBD2. Germline V gives CDR1 SNHLY, CDR2 FYNNEI. The CDR3 is made up of 16 amino acids. V shed 0 bases and J 4 bases; nucleotides not matched to a gene: 5. The full variable domain, completed using reference TRBV2 and TRBJ2-5, is EPEVTQTPSHQVTQMGQEVILRCVPISNHLYFYWYRQILGQKVEFLVSFYNNEISEKSEIFDDQFSVERPDGSNFTLKIRSTKLEDSAMYFCASSEALPSGGETQYFGPGTRLLVL.

The V call is TRBV7-2, the J call TRBJ1-1, with D uncertain. Trimming left V 5 bases short and J 7 bases short, with 8 bases between. The germline V gene has CDR1 SGHTA and CDR2 FQGNSA. The CDR3 runs to 11 residues. CDR3 nucleotides: TGTGCCAGCAGCCGATCTGATGAAGCTTTCTTT. Protein: CASSRSDEAFF.

In this sample, this clonotype turned up many times. The chain recombines TRBV29-1 with TRBJ1-1; 7 nucleotides line up with TRBD1. CDR3 length: 12 residues. With 6 bases clipped from V and 1 base from J, the junction kept 2 bases outside the gene matches. Germline V lookup: CDR1 SQVTM, CDR2 ANQGSEA. The CDR3 sequence is CSVGQQNTEAFF. The CDR3, as DNA: TGCAGCGTGGGACAGCAGAACACTGAAGCTTTCTTT.

The chain is built from TRBV7-4 and TRBJ1-6, with 9 positions matching TRBD1. The CDR3 runs to 15 residues. Germline-derived CDR1 and CDR2 are SGHVT and SQSDAQ. V was pared by 6 bases and J by 9 bases, with 9 bases of the junction left unmatched. CDR3 nucleotide sequence: TGTGCCAGCAGTTCCGTACAGGGGGCAGGTTCACCCCTCCACTTT. Its translation: CASSSVQGAGSPLHF.

The chain employs TRBV9 and TRBJ1-1; D unclear. The V end was cut by 7 bases, the J end by 4 bases, with 11 bases between. From germline, CDR1 is SGDLS and CDR2 YYNGEE. CDR3 length: 12 residues. The CDR3 coding sequence is TGTGCCAGCGGGCGGACGGGCACTGAAGCTTTCTTT. The encoded protein is CASGRTGTEAFF.

This clonotype has only a few counts. The rearrangement uses TRBV7-2 and TRBJ1-1; D unclear. This CDR3 is built from 13 residues. Germline-derived CDR1 and CDR2 are SGHTA and FQGNSA. Between the trimmed V and J ends, which lost 1 base and 6 bases, there was a span of 9 bases. The CDR3 reads CASSLDQASEAFF. In DNA, the CDR3 is TGTGCCAGCAGCTTAGATCAGGCCTCTGAAGCTTTCTTT.

This clonotype appeared many times. The V gene is TRBV12-3 or TRBV12-4, the J gene TRBJ1-2; D remains ambiguous. This CDR3 contains 13 residues. The V and J ends lost 6 bases and 7 bases respectively, with 15 bases between them. This chain's CDR3 is CASSLSMGIGYTF. In DNA, the CDR3 is TGTGCCAGCAGCCTATCAATGGGAATTGGCTACACCTTC.

The genes are TRBV19 and TRBJ1-5; 9 bases match TRBD1. V was clipped by 6 bases and J by 7 bases; unmatched bases: 4. The CDR3 runs to 13 residues. Germline V gives CDR1 LNHDA, CDR2 SQIVND (reference sequence). CDR3 sequence (DNA): TGTGCCAGTAGAGGGGGACAGGGACAGCCCCAGCATTTT. Amino acids: CASRGGQGQPQHF. Full variable domain (remainder filled in from reference TRBV19 and TRBJ1-5): DGGITQSPKYLFRKEGQNVTLSCEQNLNHDAMYWYRQDPGQGLRLIYYSQIVNDFQKGDIAEGYSVSREKKESFPLTVTSAQKNPTAFYLCASRGGQGQPQHFGDGTRLSIL.

This clonotype was found many times. The genes are TRBV29-1 and TRBJ1-1; D gene uncertain. Germline lookup yields CDR1 SQVTM and CDR2 ANQGSEA. Trimming removed 4 bases at V and 0 bases at J, with 9 bases between. This CDR3 contains 13 residues. CDR3 loop: CSVVEQLNTEAFF. DNA for the CDR3: TGCAGCGTTGTAGAACAACTGAACACTGAAGCTTTCTTT.

This clonotype was seen a few times. V and J are TRBV20-1 and TRBJ1-1; 10 bases agree with TRBD1. Germline-derived CDR1 and CDR2 are DFQATT and SNEGSKA (reference sequence). J gave up 5 bases and V 5 bases, and 8 bases lay outside the gene matches. The CDR3 covers 14 residues. CDR3 amino acids: CSAALDRGRTEAFF. Written as DNA, the CDR3 is TGCAGTGCTGCCTTAGACAGGGGGCGGACTGAAGCTTTCTTT.

The chain couples TRBV7-2 to TRBJ2-2; 7 positions agree with TRBD1. The germline gives CDR1 SGHTA, CDR2 FQGNSA. V dropped 4 bases and J dropped 4; count of bases not matched to a gene: 6. CDR3 size: 15 residues. CDR3 DNA sequence: TGTGCCAGCAGCTCCCGGACAGGCTTCACCGGGGAGCTGTTTTTT. This translates into CASSSRTGFTGELFF.

This clonotype was detected only a few times. This chain links TRBV27 with TRBJ1-6; possible D gene TRBD1, 6 bases. The CDR3 covers 13 residues. CDR1 and CDR2 (germline): MNHEY, SMNVEV (reference sequence). Trimming pared 5 bases from V and 15 bases from J, leaving 17 bases between. Written as DNA, the CDR3 is TGTGCCAGCAGTGGGGGGGCAGGGGCTTTCCTCCACTTT. This translates into CASSGGAGAFLHF.

This clonotype occurred many times. CDR3 DNA: TGTGCCAGCAGTGAATTAGGGGGACACCTCTACGAGCAGTACTTC. This translates into CASSELGGHLYEQYF. V gene TRBV2 combines with J gene TRBJ2-7; a possible D gene is TRBD1 (6 bases). The CDR3 loop spans 15 amino acids. Germline V gene data show CDR1 as SNHLY and CDR2 as FYNNEI. Deletions cut 2 bases from V and 3 bases from J, with 14 bases between. The full variable domain, rest sourced from reference TRBV2 and TRBJ2-7, is EPEVTQTPSHQVTQMGQEVILRCVPISNHLYFYWYRQILGQKVEFLVSFYNNEISEKSEIFDDQFSVERPDGSNFTLKIRSTKLEDSAMYFCASSELGGHLYEQYFGPGTRLTVT.

This clonotype was counted between two and nine times. This chain uses TRBV5-1 with TRBJ2-7; no firm D call. CDR1 is SGHRS, CDR2 YFSETQ, per germline. Trimming took off 1 base at V and 6 bases at J, with 14 bases between the two ends. The CDR3 is made up of 14 amino acids. CDR3 sequence reads: CASSLSPQVPEQYF. The DNA for the CDR3 is TGCGCCAGCAGCTTGAGTCCGCAGGTACCCGAGCAGTACTTC.

This clonotype has ten or more counts. The rearrangement links TRBV7-9 to TRBJ2-7, with a possible D match to TRBD1 (5 bases). With 5 bases removed from V and 5 bases from J, the gap between germline ends came to 13 bases. Germline V gene sequence: CDR1 SEHNR, CDR2 FQNEAQ (reference sequence). The CDR3 runs 13 residues. In DNA, the CDR3 is TGTGCCAGCAGCCCGACAGATTCCCACGAGCAGTACTTC. It encodes CASSPTDSHEQYF.